Shown below are 29 T cell receptor beta chains from a single sample sequenced in a study of blood T cell repertoires in COVID-19. Clones were read by immunoSEQ multiplex PCR, and TCRdb kept only the in-frame ones, dropping some. The sample consists of approximately 120,000 clones, just over 75% of them appearing once. Sequenced material: peripheral blood. The receptors shown here come from a human donor in a cohort sampled during active COVID-19.

For the CDR3, the DNA is TGTGCCAGCAGGTGGCAGAATCAGCCCCAGCATTTT. Translating gives CASRWQNQPQHF. The chain recombines TRBV6-5 with TRBJ1-5; unclear D gene. The CDR3 is made up of 12 amino acids. The germline CDR1 and CDR2 sequences are MNHEY and SVGAGI. V was shortened by 6 bases and J by 4 bases, with 7 bases between the two germline ends.

J is TRBJ1-6 and V is TRBV7-3; the D gene is possibly TRBD1 (5 bases). Germline V gives CDR1 SGHTA, CDR2 FQGTGA. The CDR3 sequence is 16 residues long. V lost 0 bases to trimming and J lost 6 bases, with 12 bases between them. The CDR3 nucleotides are TGTGCCAGCAGCTTAACGTCCAGGGCCGGTAATTCACCCCTCCACTTT. It is translated as CASSLTSRAGNSPLHF. The whole variable domain, remainder taken from reference TRBV7-3 and TRBJ1-6, is GAGVSQTPSNKVTEKGKYVELRCDPISGHTALYWYRQSLGQGPEFLIYFQGTGAADDSGLPNDRFFAVRPEGSVSTLKIQRTERGDSAVYLCASSLTSRAGNSPLHFGNGTRLTVT.

V is TRBV30 and J is TRBJ1-5; D is unresolved. The germline gives CDR1 GTSNPN, CDR2 SVGIG (reference sequence). Trimming pared 1 base from V and 4 bases from J, leaving 8 bases between. The CDR3 sequence is 13 residues long. The CDR3 spells CAWSGSGNQPQHF. The CDR3 nucleotides read TGTGCCTGGAGTGGCTCAGGAAATCAGCCCCAGCATTTT.

The chain recombines TRBV7-8 with TRBJ2-7; D is ambiguous. V gave up 0 bases and J gave up 2 bases, with 5 bases separating them. The germline V gene encodes CDR1 SGHVS and CDR2 FQNEAQ. This CDR3 spans 13 amino acids. The CDR3 nucleotides are TGTGCCAGCAGCTTAGCTCAGACCTACGAGCAGTACTTC. Its protein product is CASSLAQTYEQYF.

The chain links TRBV4-1 to TRBJ2-7, with 10 positions matching TRBD1. The CDR3 extends over 15 amino acids. Losses at the gene ends were 2 bases for V and 1 base for J; bases not matched to a gene: 2. The germline V gene encodes CDR1 MGHRA and CDR2 YSYEKL. CDR3 coding DNA: TGCGCCAGCAGCCAACCGGGACAGGGGTCCTACGAGCAGTACTTC. Translating it yields CASSQPGQGSYEQYF.

J is TRBJ2-2 and V is TRBV7-8; D remains ambiguous. Germline assignment: CDR1 SGHVS and CDR2 FQNEAQ. V was clipped by 8 bases and J by 7 bases, with 5 bases between them. The CDR3 runs to 10 residues. The chain's CDR3 is CASRNGELFF. The CDR3 DNA is TGTGCCAGCCGTAACGGGGAGCTGTTTTTT.

This rearrangement joins TRBV14 to TRBJ2-3, with TRBD2 matching 11 bases. V gave up 4 bases and J gave up 3 bases; unmatched junction bases: 15. CDR1 is SGHDN, CDR2 FVKESK, per germline. The CDR3 is 19 residues long. CDR3 in amino acids: CASSPGGLAARLGTDTQYF. The CDR3 coding sequence is TGTGCCAGCAGCCCCGGGGGACTAGCGGCCCGCCTAGGGACAGATACGCAGTATTTT.

This rearrangement joins TRBV4-1 to TRBJ2-3, with 8 bases identical to TRBD1. The CDR3 length is 14 residues. V shed 0 bases, J shed 4 bases, and the junction held 0 bases outside the gene matches. Germline CDR1 is MGHRA and CDR2 is YSYEKL. CDR3 in DNA: TGCGCCAGCAGCCAAGACAGGGGGCCAGATACGCAGTATTTT. The encoded protein is CASSQDRGPDTQYF.

This clone was counted between two and nine times. The chain links TRBV19 to TRBJ1-1; perhaps TRBD1 as D (5 bases). CDR1 is LNHDA, CDR2 SQIVND, per germline (reference sequence). With 7 bases removed from V and 7 bases from J, the gap between germline ends came to 16 bases. This CDR3 is 13 amino acids long. CDR3 residues: CASKETARYEAFF. CDR3 sequence (DNA): TGTGCCAGTAAGGAGACAGCGCGGTATGAAGCTTTCTTT.

The chain has TRBV7-8 and TRBJ2-2; 7 bases agree with TRBD2. Looked up from germline, CDR1 is SGHVS and CDR2 is FQNEAQ. The CDR3 totals 13 residues. V dropped 5 bases and J dropped 8; count of bases not matched to a gene: 5. The CDR3 DNA reads as TGTGCCAGCAGCCCGGGACTACGAGGGGAGCTGTTTTTT. It translates to CASSPGLRGELFF.

CDR3 sequence: CSASGGQSFNYGYTF. The CDR3 nucleotides are TGCAGTGCTAGTGGGGGACAGTCCTTTAACTATGGCTACACCTTC. The chain recombines TRBV20-1 with TRBJ1-2; 7 nucleotides align to TRBD1. V gave up 3 bases and J gave up 1 base; unmatched junction bases: 8. The CDR3 length is 15 residues. Germline-derived CDR1 and CDR2 are DFQATT and SNEGSKA (reference sequence).

The V call is TRBV2, the J call TRBJ2-5, with D maybe TRBD2 (5 bases). Per the germline V gene, CDR1 is SNHLY and CDR2 is FYNNEI. Trimming left V 4 bases short and J 4 bases short, with 10 bases between. This CDR3 is built from 13 residues. The CDR3 reads CASSGELGETQYF. CDR3 DNA sequence: TGTGCCAGCAGTGGGGAGCTCGGAGAGACCCAGTACTTC.

The chain combines TRBV19 with TRBJ2-7; 7 bases fit TRBD2. The germline gives CDR1 LNHDA, CDR2 SQIVND (reference sequence). After removal of 7 bases from V and 0 bases from J, the junction contained 3 bases not matched to a gene. There are 13 residues in the CDR3. The CDR3 spells CASTGGVSYEQYF. Here the CDR3 DNA reads TGTGCCAGTACGGGGGGAGTCTCCTACGAGCAGTACTTC. Based on the CDR3 plus reference TRBV19 and TRBJ2-7, the full variable domain is DGGITQSPKYLFRKEGQNVTLSCEQNLNHDAMYWYRQDPGQGLRLIYYSQIVNDFQKGDIAEGYSVSREKKESFPLTVTSAQKNPTAFYLCASTGGVSYEQYFGPGTRLTVT.

This clone appeared a single time. This sequence joins TRBV29-1 and TRBJ1-5; 9 bases line up with TRBD1. This CDR3 is built from 18 residues. Germline CDR1 is SQVTM and CDR2 is ANQGSEA. Trimming cost V 5 bases and J 0 bases; bases outside gene matches: 14. The CDR3 DNA reads TGCAGCGTTCCGGGACAGGGACGTGGAAGTTATAGCAATCAGCCCCAGCATTTT. It is translated as CSVPGQGRGSYSNQPQHF.

This clone has only a few counts. The chain employs TRBV6-6 and TRBJ2-1, with D uncertain. CDR3 length: 14 residues. The germline V and J ends were trimmed by 3 bases and 1 base, with 7 bases remaining between them. In germline, CDR1 is MNHNY, CDR2 SVGAGI (reference sequence). DNA of the CDR3: TGTGCCAGCAGTTATGCGAGTTCCTACAATGAGCAGTTCTTC. Protein: CASSYASSYNEQFF.

The chain uses TRBV3-1 (or the pseudogene TRBV3-2) and TRBJ2-5, with a possible D match to TRBD1 (5 bases). This CDR3 contains 14 residues. Germline values: CDR1 LGHDT, CDR2 YNNKEL (reference sequence). Trimming left V 1 base short and J 2 bases short, with 8 bases between. CDR3 DNA sequence: TGTGCCAGCAGCCAAGGGTCAGGGCAAGAGACCCAGTACTTC. As protein: CASSQGSGQETQYF.

The rearrangement uses TRBV10-3 and TRBJ2-3; 11 bases map to TRBD2. Germline V gene data show CDR1 as ENHRY and CDR2 as SYGVKD. J was trimmed by 3 bases and V by 4 bases; bases with no gene match: 6. The CDR3 sequence is 16 residues long. The CDR3: CAISGPSGGITDTQYF. For the CDR3, the DNA is TGTGCCATCAGTGGACCTAGCGGGGGGATAACAGATACGCAGTATTTT.

The chain joins TRBV3-1 (or the pseudogene TRBV3-2) to TRBJ1-2; 9 bases line up with TRBD1. The CDR3 contains 14 residues. Germline V lookup: CDR1 LGHDT, CDR2 YNNKEL (reference sequence). V was pared by 3 bases and J by 6 bases, with 5 bases of the junction left unmatched. CDR3 protein: CASSHIQGADGYTF. CDR3 nucleotide sequence: TGTGCCAGCAGCCATATACAGGGGGCCGATGGCTACACCTTC.

The rearrangement links TRBV19 to TRBJ1-2, with a tentative D call TRBD1 (5 bases). The V gene's germline CDR1 is LNHDA and CDR2 SQIVND (reference sequence). Trimming took off 5 bases at V and 8 bases at J, with 15 bases between the two ends. The CDR3 spans 13 residues. The CDR3 here is CASSPRQGGGYTF. CDR3 nucleotide sequence: TGTGCCAGTAGTCCCCGGCAGGGAGGCGGCTACACCTTC.

The CDR3 is CASSSHTGAQETQYF. The CDR3, as DNA: TGTGCCAGCAGCTCGCACACAGGGGCTCAAGAGACCCAGTACTTC. The chain carries TRBV11-2 and TRBJ2-5; 7 positions match TRBD1. V lost 4 bases and J lost 2; bases outside the gene matches: 7. Germline V gene sequence: CDR1 SGHAT, CDR2 FQNNGV. CDR3 length: 15 residues.

The chain combines TRBV19 with TRBJ1-5; 8 bases match TRBD1. This CDR3 is 14 amino acids long. After removal of 5 bases from V and 9 bases from J, the junction contained 9 bases not matched to a gene. Germline V gene lookup returns CDR1 LNHDA and CDR2 SQIVND (reference sequence). The CDR3 nucleotides are TGTGCCAGTAGTCCGACAGGGGCCGGGGGGCCCCAGCATTTT. It encodes CASSPTGAGGPQHF.

This clone turned up a few times. The J gene is TRBJ2-7, the V gene TRBV2; TRBD1 agrees at 7 bases. This CDR3 has 17 residues. Germline assignment: CDR1 SNHLY and CDR2 FYNNEI. Trimming at V came to 3 bases and at J to 0 bases, leaving 11 bases not matched to a gene. CDR3 in amino acids: CASSERGKQGSSYEQYF. The CDR3 region has the DNA TGTGCCAGCAGTGAGAGGGGGAAACAGGGGAGCTCCTACGAGCAGTACTTC.

The genes are TRBV3-1 (or the pseudogene TRBV3-2) and TRBJ1-2; TRBD1 matches at 10 bases. This CDR3 has 16 residues. Germline CDR1 and CDR2: LGHDT and YNNKEL (reference sequence). The V gene end was trimmed by 4 bases and the J gene end by 6 bases; junction bases not matched to a gene: 11. The DNA of the CDR3 is TGTGCCAGCAGCCTTCCCGGGACAGGGGTAGTTAATGGCTACACCTTC. It yields the protein CASSLPGTGVVNGYTF.

V gene TRBV6-5 combines with J gene TRBJ1-1, with D uncertain. The CDR3 sequence is 13 residues long. CDR1 is MNHEY, CDR2 SVGAGI, per germline. The V and J ends lost 6 bases and 5 bases respectively, with 13 bases between them. CDR3: CASSPGGRTEAFF. CDR3 coding DNA: TGTGCCAGCAGCCCGGGAGGGAGGACTGAAGCTTTCTTT.

This chain joins TRBV15 and TRBJ1-5, with D possibly matching TRBD1 (6 bases). Germline V gene sequence: CDR1 LNHNV, CDR2 YYDKDF (reference sequence). The V end lost 4 bases, the J end lost 5 bases, and 12 bases lay between the germline ends. The CDR3 length is 14 residues. CDR3 nucleotides: TGTGCCACCAGCACCCGACAGGTCGATCAGCCCCAGCATTTT. Its protein product is CATSTRQVDQPQHF.

The V gene is TRBV6-5, the J gene TRBJ2-2, with D possibly being TRBD2 (6 bases). Germline CDR1 and CDR2: MNHEY and SVGAGI. V lost 6 bases and J 1 base, leaving 12 bases between the germline ends. The CDR3 spans 15 residues. The CDR3 DNA sequence: TGTGCCAGCAGATCACCAGCGGGGAACACCGGGGAGCTGTTTTTT. This codes for CASRSPAGNTGELFF.

Comments on this clone: At one of its ends the junction is not consistent with the germline gene, which may arise from a read error. The chain couples TRBV7-9 to TRBJ1-3, with 7 bases fitting TRBD1. From germline, CDR1 is SEHNR and CDR2 FQNEAQ (reference sequence). The CDR3 contains 11 residues. The DNA for the CDR3 is TGTGCCAGCAGCTTGACAGGGCCTTCTTTCTTT. Protein product: CASSLTGPSFF.

The J gene is TRBJ2-5, the V gene TRBV28, with TRBD1 identical over 10 bases. The junction had 5 bases not matched to a gene; V was cut back by 5 bases and J by 2 bases. CDR1 is MDHEN, CDR2 SYDVKM, per germline. CDR3 length equals 15 residues. CDR3 coding DNA: TGTGCCAGCAGTCGCGGGGACAGGGGACAAGAGACCCAGTACTTC. The encoded protein is CASSRGDRGQETQYF. The full variable domain, its missing parts supplied by reference TRBV28 and TRBJ2-5, is DVKVTQSSRYLVKRTGEKVFLECVQDMDHENMFWYRQDPGLGLRLIYFSYDVKMKEKGDIPEGYSVSREKKERFSLILESASTNQTSMYLCASSRGDRGQETQYFGPGTRLLVL.

In its sample, this clone was seen a few times. The sample carries other DNA sequences with the same CDR3. This sequence joins TRBV7-9 and TRBJ1-1; D possibly corresponds to TRBD1 (6 bases). The CDR3 has 12 residues. V lost 5 bases and J 5 bases, leaving 9 bases between the germline ends. Germline V gene data show CDR1 as SEHNR and CDR2 as FQNEAQ (reference sequence). The CDR3 here is CASSPQGTEAFF. The CDR3 coding sequence is TGTGCCAGCAGCCCACAGGGAACTGAAGCTTTCTTT.